These T cell receptor beta chains were read from a single sample in a study of blood T cell repertoires in COVID-19. Libraries were prepared by immunoSEQ multiplex PCR; TCRdb keeps only in-frame clonotypes and omits some of them. Among about 150,000 clones listed, more than 75% were seen once. Source material: peripheral blood. These TCRs come from a man aged 50-59 years who had recovered from COVID-19. CDR3s include the opening cysteine and the closing phenylalanine or tryptophan. A D gene is named only where the DNA matches it firmly. Some rows mark clone size as missing; the rest say once, few, many or name a class of expanded clone.

d_call j_call v_call clone_size cdr3_nt cdr3_aa
TRBD1 TRBJ1-1 TRBV27 - TGTGCCAGCAGCCACAGGGGCGAAAACACTGAAGCTTTCTTT CASSHRGENTEAFF
TRBD1 TRBJ1-2 TRBV2 - TGTGCCAGCACCGAGGGGGCAGCGCTAGGGGCCAGGGGCTACACCTTC CASTEGAALGARGYTF
- TRBJ2-2 TRBV11-2 - TGTGCCAGCAGCTTGGTACCCCTAAACACCGGGGAGCTGTTTTTT CASSLVPLNTGELFF
- TRBJ1-5 TRBV9 - TGTGCCAGCAGCCCCAGCCCCGGAGGGTCTAAGCCCCAGCATTTT CASSPSPGGSKPQHF
- TRBJ1-2 TRBV30 - TGTGCCTGGAGACCCGGGAGCTATGGCTACACCTTC CAWRPGSYGYTF
TRBD2 TRBJ2-3 TRBV4-2 - TGTGCCAGCAGCCAAGATTGGGGAGGGAGGGCGACAGATACGCAGTATTTT CASSQDWGGRATDTQYF
- TRBJ2-7 TRBV10-2 - TGCGCCAGCAGTCTCCTGGATAAGACAGTGCAGTACTTC CASSLLDKTVQYF
TRBD1 TRBJ1-4 TRBV6-5 - TGTGCCAGCAGACGGGACAGGGGCGAAAAACTGTTTTTT CASRRDRGEKLFF
- TRBJ1-6 TRBV14 - TGTGCCAGCAGCCAAGATCTCCAGGGATGGAATTCACCCCTCCACTTT CASSQDLQGWNSPLHF
- TRBJ1-6 TRBV6-2/TRBV6-3 - TGTGCCAGCAGTTCCGCTGCTGGGGGGAATTCACCCCTCCACTTT CASSSAAGGNSPLHF
TRBD1 TRBJ1-1 TRBV29-1 - TGCAGCGCCTACAGGGGCGGCGACACTGAAGCTTTCTTT CSAYRGGDTEAFF
- TRBJ2-2 TRBV2 - TGTGCCAGCAGCGACGGGATACTGAACACCGGGGAGCTGTTTTTT CASSDGILNTGELFF
- TRBJ2-7 TRBV3-1/TRBV3-2 - TGTGCCAGCAGCCAAGATGAGGGATTCAGTTACGAGCAGTACTTC CASSQDEGFSYEQYF
- TRBJ2-7 TRBV7-9 few TGTGCCAGCACCCCACAGGGTCCCCACGAGCAGTACTTC CASTPQGPHEQYF
TRBD2 TRBJ2-3 TRBV7-2 - TGTGCCAGCAGCCATAGCGGGTCGGGAGGGCCTAAAGATACGCAGTATTTT CASSHSGSGGPKDTQYF
- TRBJ1-2 TRBV6-1 - TGTGCCAGCAGTGACAGGGGCGGCGACTATGGCTACACCTTC CASSDRGGDYGYTF
TRBD1 TRBJ1-1 TRBV3-1/TRBV3-2 - TGTGCCAGCAGCCAGTTCGGACAGGGCCTGAACACTGAAGCTTTCTTT CASSQFGQGLNTEAFF
TRBD2 TRBJ2-3 TRBV7-9 - TGTGCCAGCAGCACTACTAGCGGGGCACAAGATACGCAGTATTTT CASSTTSGAQDTQYF
- TRBJ2-6 TRBV18 - TGTGCCAGCTCACCTGTAGATTCTGGGGCCAACGTCCTGACTTTC CASSPVDSGANVLTF
TRBD2 TRBJ2-1 TRBV7-2 - TGTGCCAGCAGCTTAATGCTAGCGGGAGGCAATGAGCAGTTCTTC CASSLMLAGGNEQFF
- TRBJ2-3 TRBV9 - TGTGCCAGCAGTAAGGGGGCAGATACGCAGTATTTT CASSKGADTQYF
TRBD1 TRBJ1-2 TRBV2 - TGTGCCAGCATGGGCCCGGGACAGGGGATCGATGGCTACACCTTC CASMGPGQGIDGYTF
TRBD1 TRBJ2-7 TRBV28 - TGTGCCAGCAGAAACCCTTCCGGGACAGGGGTGTACGAGCAGTACTTC CASRNPSGTGVYEQYF
- TRBJ2-7 TRBV7-6 - TGTGCCAGCAGCCCCCTATCTAGCCGCCCCAACGAGCAGTACTTC CASSPLSSRPNEQYF
- TRBJ1-1 TRBV27 few TGTGCCAGCCGCGAGCGGGACACTGAAGCTTTCTTT CASRERDTEAFF
- TRBJ2-7 TRBV2 - TGTGCCAGCACTAAGGGGAAGGGGGGGGACTACGAGCAGTACTTC CASTKGKGGDYEQYF
- TRBJ2-7 TRBV7-7 - TGTGCCAGCAGCTCACAGGGAAGGGGCGAGCAGTACTTC CASSSQGRGEQYF
TRBD1 TRBJ2-7 TRBV9 - TGTGCCAGCAGCGTAGGAGGGACAGCCTCCTACGAGCAGTACTTC CASSVGGTASYEQYF
- TRBJ2-2 TRBV29-1 - TGCAGCGTTGTGGGGGGATCAGCCGGGGAGCTGTTTTTT CSVVGGSAGELFF
- TRBJ2-5 TRBV25-1 - TGTGCCAGCAGTGCGTCTAGCGCTTGGGGGACCCAGTACTTC CASSASSAWGTQYF
TRBD1 TRBJ1-1 TRBV5-8 - TGTGCCAGCAGCCCTTCGGGACAGATGGTCCTGTACACTGAAGCTTTCTTT CASSPSGQMVLYTEAFF
TRBD2 TRBJ2-7 TRBV7-6 - TGTGCCAGCAGCAGGACTAGCGGGAGAAGGTACGAGCAGTACTTC CASSRTSGRRYEQYF
- TRBJ1-5 TRBV6-5 - TGTGCCAGCAGTCGCACCGGGAAAAATAATCAGCCCCAGCATTTT CASSRTGKNNQPQHF
TRBD2 TRBJ2-3 TRBV24-1 - TGTGCCCCGGGGGGGTCCACAGATACGCAGTATTTT CAPGGSTDTQYF
- TRBJ2-4 TRBV7-2 - TGTGCCAGCAGCTTAGGGGCAGGGAATCAAAACATTCAGTACTTC CASSLGAGNQNIQYF
TRBD2 TRBJ2-3 TRBV18 - TGTGCCAGCTCAGGACCGGGACTAGCGGAAGATACGCAGTATTTT CASSGPGLAEDTQYF
TRBD1 TRBJ1-6 TRBV28 - TGTGCCAGCGGACAGGGGGCTCTGTATTCACCCCTCCACTTT CASGQGALYSPLHF
- TRBJ2-5 TRBV11-2 - TGTGCCAGCAGCTTATCTGGAGGCCGGGAGACCCAGTACTTC CASSLSGGRETQYF